The sample holds one count of the clone carrying this T cell receptor (beta chain). The antigen remains undetermined. One end of the junction varies from germline; a read error may be responsible. The sample comes from a study of T cells in Graves' hyperthyroidism and ophthalmopathy. Template material for amplifying TCR beta CDR3 regions consisted of RNA transcripts. HTBI primers were employed in a first-round RT-PCR of the TCR CDR3. MiXCR was run by TCRdb on the multiplex PCR reads, yielding one entry per CDR3 protein. In the table there are 600,000 or so distinct CDR3 sequences, around 46% of which are singletons. Study observations and caveats: Clonotypes that were expanded in thyroid above 0.001 mostly appeared in blood too.

Researchers defined stable Graves' hyperthyroidism as no ophthalmopathy progression within 18 months. Those patients with uncontrolled infection, other autoimmune disease, pregnancy or lactation were excluded. Each diagnosis was grounded in clinical symptoms, serum thyroxine and TRAb, thyroid ultrasound, and orbital computed tomography. This clonotype was sampled from a woman younger than 35 with Graves' hyperthyroidism. The material sequenced was peripheral blood or thyroid tissue (not recorded which).

In DNA, the CDR3 is TGTGCTAGTGGTCCAAGGCCCTCTGCGGGAACGGTCTTC. This translates into CASGPRPSAGTVF. The chain couples TRBV12-5 to TRBJ2-7; a weak D match, TRBD2 (6 bases). CDR1 is LGHNT and CDR2 is FRNRAP in the germline V gene. CDR3 length: 13 residues.